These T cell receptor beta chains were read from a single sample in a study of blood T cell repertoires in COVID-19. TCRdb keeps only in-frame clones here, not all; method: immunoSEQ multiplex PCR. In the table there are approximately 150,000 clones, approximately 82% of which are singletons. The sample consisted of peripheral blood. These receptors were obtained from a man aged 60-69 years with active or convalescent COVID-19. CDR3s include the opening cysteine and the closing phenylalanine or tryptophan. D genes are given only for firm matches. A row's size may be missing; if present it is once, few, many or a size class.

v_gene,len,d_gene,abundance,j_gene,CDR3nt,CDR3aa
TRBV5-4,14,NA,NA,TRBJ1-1,TGTGCCAGCAGCCTAAATGGACAGAACACTGAAGCTTTCTTT,CASSLNGQNTEAFF
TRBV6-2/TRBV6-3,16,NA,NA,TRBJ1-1,TGTGCCAGCAGTTATAATGCTCGGGATACCGTCCTTCGAGCTTTCTTT,CASSYNARDTVLRAFF
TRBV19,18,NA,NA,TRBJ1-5,TGTGCCAGTAGTATTGTCGGTCGGGGCAGGGGAAGGAATCAGCCCCAGCATTTT,CASSIVGRGRGRNQPQHF
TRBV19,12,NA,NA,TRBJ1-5,TGTGCCAGTAGTATGATCGGTCAGCCCCAGCATTTT,CASSMIGQPQHF
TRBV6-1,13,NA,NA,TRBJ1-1,TGTGCCAGCAGTGACAGGGCGGACACTGAAGCTTTCTTT,CASSDRADTEAFF
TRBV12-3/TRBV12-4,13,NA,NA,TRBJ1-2,TGTGCCAGCAGTCCGACAGCAAACTATGGCTACACCTTC,CASSPTANYGYTF
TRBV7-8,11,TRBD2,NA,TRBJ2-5,TGTGCTGTAAGCGGGATAGAGACCCAGTACTTC,CAVSGIETQYF
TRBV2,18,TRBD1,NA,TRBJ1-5,TGTGCCAGCAGTGAAGGGACAGGGCTGTGGGACCCCAATCAGCCCCAGCATTTT,CASSEGTGLWDPNQPQHF
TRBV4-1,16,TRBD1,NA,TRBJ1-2,TGCGCCAGCAGCCAAACCCAGGACAGGGACAACTATGGCTACACCTTC,CASSQTQDRDNYGYTF
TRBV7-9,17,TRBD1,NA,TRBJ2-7,TGTGCCAGCAGCTTTATAATTGGGACAGAGACTTCCTACGAGCAGTACTTC,CASSFIIGTETSYEQYF
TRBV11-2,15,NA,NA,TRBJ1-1,TGTGCCAGCAGGCCCCAGGGGATGCCCTACCTTGAAGCTTTCTTT,CASRPQGMPYLEAFF
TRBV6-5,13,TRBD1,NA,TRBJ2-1,TGTGCCAGCAGGGAGGGGACAGGATCTCCGCAGTTCTTC,CASREGTGSPQFF
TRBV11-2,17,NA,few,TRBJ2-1,TGTGCCAGCAGCTTAGTCCCACATTCAGACTATTACAATGAGCAGTTCTTC,CASSLVPHSDYYNEQFF
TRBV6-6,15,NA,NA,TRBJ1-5,TGTGCCAGCAGTCCGCGACAGTTTAGCAATCAGCCCCAGCATTTT,CASSPRQFSNQPQHF
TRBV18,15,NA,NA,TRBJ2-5,TGTGCCAGCTCAGCCGGGCCGGGAATAGTCAGGCCCCAGTACTTC,CASSAGPGIVRPQYF
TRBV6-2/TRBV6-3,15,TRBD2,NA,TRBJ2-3,TGTGCCAGCAGTTACGTAGCGGGGGGTCCAGATACGCAGTATTTT,CASSYVAGGPDTQYF
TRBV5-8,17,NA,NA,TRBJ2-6,TGTGCCAGCAGCTTGGAGAAGGGGACTCCTGGGGCCAACGTCCTGACTTTC,CASSLEKGTPGANVLTF
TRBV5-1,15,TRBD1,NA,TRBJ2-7,TGCGCCAGCAGCTGGGGGGACAGGTCCGCCTACGAGCAGTACTTC,CASSWGDRSAYEQYF
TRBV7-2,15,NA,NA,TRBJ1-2,TGTGCCAGCAGCTTAGCGTCAGGGGACGGCTATGGCTACACCTTC,CASSLASGDGYGYTF
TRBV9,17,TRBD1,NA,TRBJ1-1,TGTGCCAGCAGCGTAGCTCGGGACAGGGGCTTGGGCACTGAAGCTTTCTTT,CASSVARDRGLGTEAFF
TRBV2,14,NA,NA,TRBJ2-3,TGTGCCAGCAGTGAAGGTCGTAGCCAGGATACGCAGTATTTT,CASSEGRSQDTQYF
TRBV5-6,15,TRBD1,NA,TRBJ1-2,TGTGCCAGCAGCTTGTATCTGGACAGGGGCTATGGCTACACCTTC,CASSLYLDRGYGYTF
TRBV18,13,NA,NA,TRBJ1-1,TGTGCCAGCTCACTTACAGGAAGCACTGAAGCTTTCTTT,CASSLTGSTEAFF
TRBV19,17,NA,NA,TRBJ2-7,TGTGCCAGTAGTACATCGTCGGACTTCTCCAGCTCCTACGAGCAGTACTTC,CASSTSSDFSSSYEQYF
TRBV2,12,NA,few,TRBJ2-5,TGTGCCAGCAGTGCACTAAGTCAGACCCAGTACTTC,CASSALSQTQYF
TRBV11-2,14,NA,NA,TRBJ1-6,TGTGCCAGCAGCTTGGGACTGTATAATTCACCCCTCCACTTT,CASSLGLYNSPLHF
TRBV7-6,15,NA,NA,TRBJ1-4,TGTGCCAGCAGCGCCATGGCTGCAACTAATGAAAAACTGTTTTTT,CASSAMAATNEKLFF
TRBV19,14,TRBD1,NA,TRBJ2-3,TGTGCCAGTAGGGAGGACAGGGTTCCAGATACGCAGTATTTT,CASREDRVPDTQYF
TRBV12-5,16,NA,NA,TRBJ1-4,TGTGCTAGTGGTTTCTACTTCGACAGATCTAATGAAAAACTGTTTTTT,CASGFYFDRSNEKLFF
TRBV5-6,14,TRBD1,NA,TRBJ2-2,TGTGCCAGCACCGGGACAGGCAACACCGGGGAGCTGTTTTTT,CASTGTGNTGELFF
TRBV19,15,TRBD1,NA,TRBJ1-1,TGTGCCAGTAGTGGAGAGGACAGGGGGCCCACTGAAGCTTTCTTT,CASSGEDRGPTEAFF
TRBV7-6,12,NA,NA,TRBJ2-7,TGTGCCAGCAGCTTAGTTAGGAGCGAGCAGTACTTC,CASSLVRSEQYF
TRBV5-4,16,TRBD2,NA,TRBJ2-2,TGTGCCAGCAGCTCCGCACCGGGACTAGTGACCGGGGAGCTGTTTTTT,CASSSAPGLVTGELFF
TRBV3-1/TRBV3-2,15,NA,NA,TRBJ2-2,TGTGCCAGCAGCCAATTCGGACAGTCCACCGGGGAGCTGTTTTTT,CASSQFGQSTGELFF
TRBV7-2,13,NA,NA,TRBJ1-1,TGTGCCAGCAGCTTAGGGGCGGGTACTGAAGCTTTCTTT,CASSLGAGTEAFF
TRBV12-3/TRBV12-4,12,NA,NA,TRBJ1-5,TGTGCCAGCAGTTATTTAAAACAGCCCCAGCATTTT,CASSYLKQPQHF
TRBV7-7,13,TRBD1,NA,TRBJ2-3,TGTGCTAGCAGCTCCTGGGACAGGGCGACGCAGTATTTT,CASSSWDRATQYF
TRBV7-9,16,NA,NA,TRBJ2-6,TGTGCCAGCAGCCCCGAGGGGGGGTCTGGGGCCAACGTCCTGACTTTC,CASSPEGGSGANVLTF
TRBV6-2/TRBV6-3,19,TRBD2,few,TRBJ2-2,TGTGCCAGCAGTGTCATCGGACTAGCGGGGGGGCTGGGCACCGGGGAGCTGTTTTTT,CASSVIGLAGGLGTGELFF
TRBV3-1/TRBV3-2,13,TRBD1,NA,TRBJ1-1,TGTGCCAGCCGACAGGGGCCGGGCACTGAAGCTTTCTTT,CASRQGPGTEAFF
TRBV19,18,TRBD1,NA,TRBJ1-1,TGTGCCAGTACCTCAAGGTCGGGAGGGGGCGAAAGGAACACTGAAGCTTTCTTT,CASTSRSGGGERNTEAFF
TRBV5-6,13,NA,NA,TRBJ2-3,TGTGCCAGCAGCCCTAGGATCACAGATACGCAGTATTTT,CASSPRITDTQYF
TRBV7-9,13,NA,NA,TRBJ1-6,TGTGCCAGCTTGGGCACTTCAAATTCACCCCTCCACTTT,CASLGTSNSPLHF
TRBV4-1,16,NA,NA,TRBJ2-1,TGCGCCAGCAGCCAAGTAGGGGGGAGGGAGCACAATGAGCAGTTCTTC,CASSQVGGREHNEQFF
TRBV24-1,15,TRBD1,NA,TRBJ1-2,TGTGCCACCAGTGATTTATCGACAGGGATGGATGGCTACACCTTC,CATSDLSTGMDGYTF
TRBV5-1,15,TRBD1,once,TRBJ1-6,TGCGCCAGCAGCCCGAGGACAGGGGGCGGTTCACCCCTCCACTTT,CASSPRTGGGSPLHF
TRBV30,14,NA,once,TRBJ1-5,TGTGCCTGGAATGCGCTATCCGGAGACCAGCCCCAGCATTTT,CAWNALSGDQPQHF
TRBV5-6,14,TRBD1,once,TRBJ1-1,TGTGCCAGCAGCTATCAGGGGGCTGGGACTGAAGCTTTCTTT,CASSYQGAGTEAFF
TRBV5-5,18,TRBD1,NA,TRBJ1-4,TGTGCCAGCAGCCAATTACCCCAGAAGGGGGCCCCTAATGAAAAACTGTTTTTT,CASSQLPQKGAPNEKLFF
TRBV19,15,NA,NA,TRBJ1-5,TGTGCCAGTAGTATCGGTCAGACAGGCAATCAGCCCCAGCATTTT,CASSIGQTGNQPQHF
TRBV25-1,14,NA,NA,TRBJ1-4,TGTGCCAGCTCCTGGACAGCAACTAATGAAAAACTGTTTTTT,CASSWTATNEKLFF
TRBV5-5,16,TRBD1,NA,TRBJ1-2,TGTGCCAGCAGCTTGGTGGGGGACAGGGGCATCTATGGCTACACCTTC,CASSLVGDRGIYGYTF
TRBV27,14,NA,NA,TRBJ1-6,TGTGCCAGCAGTTTACGAGGAAATAATTCACCCCTCCACTTT,CASSLRGNNSPLHF
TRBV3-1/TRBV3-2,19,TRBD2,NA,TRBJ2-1,TGTGCCAGCAGCCAAGACTCAGGACTAGCGGATAGCTCCTACAATGAGCAGTTCTTC,CASSQDSGLADSSYNEQFF
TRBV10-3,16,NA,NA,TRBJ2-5,TGTGCCATCAGTGAGTCTCTGGGGGCGAGTACGGAGACCCAGTACTTC,CAISESLGASTETQYF
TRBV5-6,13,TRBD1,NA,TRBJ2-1,TGTGCCAGCAGCTTTGGGACAGACGATGAGCAGTTCTTC,CASSFGTDDEQFF
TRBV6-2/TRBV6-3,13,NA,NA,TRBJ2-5,TGTGCCAGCAGTAACCAGGGTCTCGAGACCCAGTACTTC,CASSNQGLETQYF